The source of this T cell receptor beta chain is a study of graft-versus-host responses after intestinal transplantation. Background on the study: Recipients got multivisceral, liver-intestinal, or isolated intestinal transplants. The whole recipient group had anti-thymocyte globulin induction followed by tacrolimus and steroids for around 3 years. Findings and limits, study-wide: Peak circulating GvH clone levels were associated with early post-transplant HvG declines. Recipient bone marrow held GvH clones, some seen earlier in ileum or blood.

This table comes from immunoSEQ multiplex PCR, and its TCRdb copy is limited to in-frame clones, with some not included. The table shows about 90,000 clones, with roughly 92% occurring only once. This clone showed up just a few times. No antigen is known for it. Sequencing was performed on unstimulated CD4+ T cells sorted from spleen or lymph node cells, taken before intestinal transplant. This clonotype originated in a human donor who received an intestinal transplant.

This CDR3 is CASSPPGLAHPLEQYF. The DNA of the CDR3 is TGTGCCAGCTCACCTCCAGGACTAGCCCACCCCCTCGAGCAGTACTTC. The chain couples TRBV18 to TRBJ2-7; the match to TRBD2 covers 8 bases. The CDR3 extends over 16 amino acids. With 3 bases clipped from V and 6 bases from J, the junction kept 13 bases outside the gene matches. From germline, CDR1 is KGHSH and CDR2 LQKENI.